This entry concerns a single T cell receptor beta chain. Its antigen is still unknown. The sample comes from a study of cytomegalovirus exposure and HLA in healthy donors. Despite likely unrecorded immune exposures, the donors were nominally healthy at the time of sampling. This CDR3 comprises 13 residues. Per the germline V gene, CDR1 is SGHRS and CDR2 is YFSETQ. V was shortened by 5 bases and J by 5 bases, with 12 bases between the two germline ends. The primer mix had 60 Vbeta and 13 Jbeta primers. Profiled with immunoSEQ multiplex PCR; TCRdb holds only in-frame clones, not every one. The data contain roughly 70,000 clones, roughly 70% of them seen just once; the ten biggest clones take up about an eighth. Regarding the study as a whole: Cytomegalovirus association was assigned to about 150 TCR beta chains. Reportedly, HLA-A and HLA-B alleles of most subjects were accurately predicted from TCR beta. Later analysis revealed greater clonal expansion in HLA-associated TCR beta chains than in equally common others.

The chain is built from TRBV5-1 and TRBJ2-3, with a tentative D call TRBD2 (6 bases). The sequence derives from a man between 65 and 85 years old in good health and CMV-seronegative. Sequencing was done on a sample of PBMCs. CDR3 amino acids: CASSYEGGDTQYF. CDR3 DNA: TGCGCCAGCAGTTACGAGGGAGGAGATACGCAGTATTTT.